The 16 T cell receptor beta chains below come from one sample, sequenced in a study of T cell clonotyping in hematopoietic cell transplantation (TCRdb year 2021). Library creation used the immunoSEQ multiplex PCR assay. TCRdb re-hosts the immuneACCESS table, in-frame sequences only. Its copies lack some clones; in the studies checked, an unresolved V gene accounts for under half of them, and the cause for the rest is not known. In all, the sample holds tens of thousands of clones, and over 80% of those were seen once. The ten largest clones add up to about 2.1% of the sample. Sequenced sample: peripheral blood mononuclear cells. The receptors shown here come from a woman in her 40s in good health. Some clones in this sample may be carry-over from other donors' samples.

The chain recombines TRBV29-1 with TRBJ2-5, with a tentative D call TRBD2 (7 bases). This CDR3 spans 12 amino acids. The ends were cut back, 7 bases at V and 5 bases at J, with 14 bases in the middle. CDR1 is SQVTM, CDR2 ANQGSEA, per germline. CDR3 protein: CSARGGWETQYF. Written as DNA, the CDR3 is TGCAGCGCCAGGGGAGGGTGGGAGACCCAGTACTTC.

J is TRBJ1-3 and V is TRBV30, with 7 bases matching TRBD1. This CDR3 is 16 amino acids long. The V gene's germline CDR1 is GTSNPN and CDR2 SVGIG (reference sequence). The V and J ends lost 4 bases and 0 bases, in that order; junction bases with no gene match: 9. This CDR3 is CAWKQETGISGNTIYF. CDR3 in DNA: TGTGCCTGGAAACAAGAGACAGGGATCTCTGGAAACACCATATATTTT.

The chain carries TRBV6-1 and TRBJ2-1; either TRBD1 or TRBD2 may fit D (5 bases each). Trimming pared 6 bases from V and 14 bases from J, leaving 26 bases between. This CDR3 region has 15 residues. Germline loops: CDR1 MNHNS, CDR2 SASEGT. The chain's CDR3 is CASRNLGDPTMREFF. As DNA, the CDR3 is TGTGCCAGCAGAAATCTAGGGGACCCGACAATGAGGGAGTTCTTC.

CDR3 coding DNA: TGTGCCAGCAGCGTAGGGGCTGGAGCCCAAGAGACCCAGTACTTC. It translates to CASSVGAGAQETQYF. The rearrangement links TRBV9 to TRBJ2-5; D is unresolved. The CDR3 sequence is 15 residues long. Germline CDR1 reads SGDLS; CDR2 reads YYNGEE. Trimming removed 0 bases at V and 1 base at J, with 10 bases between.

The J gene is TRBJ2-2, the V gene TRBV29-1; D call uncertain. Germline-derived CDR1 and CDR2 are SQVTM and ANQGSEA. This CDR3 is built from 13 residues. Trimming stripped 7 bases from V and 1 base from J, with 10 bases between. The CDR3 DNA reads TGCAGCGCTGCCTCAGGGAACACCGGGGAGCTGTTTTTT. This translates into CSAASGNTGELFF.

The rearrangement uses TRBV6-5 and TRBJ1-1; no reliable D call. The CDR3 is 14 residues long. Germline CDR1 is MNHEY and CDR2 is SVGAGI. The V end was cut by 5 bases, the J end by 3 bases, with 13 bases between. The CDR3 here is CASSPLRSDTEAFF. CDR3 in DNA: TGTGCCAGCAGTCCTCTTAGATCGGACACTGAAGCTTTCTTT.

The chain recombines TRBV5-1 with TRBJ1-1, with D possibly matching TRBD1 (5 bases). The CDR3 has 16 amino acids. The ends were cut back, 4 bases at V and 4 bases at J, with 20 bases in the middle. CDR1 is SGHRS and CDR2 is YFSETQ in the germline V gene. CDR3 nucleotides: TGCGCCAGCAGCCTCGGGGTACAGGTCACAGGCACTGAAGCTTTCTTT. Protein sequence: CASSLGVQVTGTEAFF. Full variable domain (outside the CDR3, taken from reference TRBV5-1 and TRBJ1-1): KAGVTQTPRYLIKTRGQQVTLSCSPISGHRSVSWYQQTPGQGLQFLFEYFSETQRNKGNFPGRFSGRQFSNSRSEMNVSTLELGDSALYLCASSLGVQVTGTEAFFGQGTRLTVV.

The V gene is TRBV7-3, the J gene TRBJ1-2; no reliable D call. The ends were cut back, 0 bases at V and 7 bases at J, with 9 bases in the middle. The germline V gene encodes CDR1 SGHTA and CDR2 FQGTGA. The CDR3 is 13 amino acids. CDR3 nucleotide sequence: TGTGCCAGCAGCTTAACTGGTACAACTGGCTACACCTTC. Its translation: CASSLTGTTGYTF.

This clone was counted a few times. Here the CDR3 DNA reads TGTGCCAGTAGTGGGGTAGGGGGCAATCAGCCCCAGCATTTT. Amino acids: CASSGVGGNQPQHF. The V and J genes are TRBV19 and TRBJ1-5, with D maybe TRBD1 (5 bases). Germline loops: CDR1 LNHDA, CDR2 SQIVND (reference sequence). V was shortened by 5 bases and J by 2 bases, with 10 bases between the two germline ends. This CDR3 contains 14 residues.

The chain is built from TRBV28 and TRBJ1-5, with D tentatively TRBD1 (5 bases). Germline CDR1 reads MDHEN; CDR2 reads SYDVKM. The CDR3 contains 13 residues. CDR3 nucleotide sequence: TGTGCAGCATGGGGGGTGCTCAATCAGCCCCAGCATTTT. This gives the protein CAAWGVLNQPQHF.

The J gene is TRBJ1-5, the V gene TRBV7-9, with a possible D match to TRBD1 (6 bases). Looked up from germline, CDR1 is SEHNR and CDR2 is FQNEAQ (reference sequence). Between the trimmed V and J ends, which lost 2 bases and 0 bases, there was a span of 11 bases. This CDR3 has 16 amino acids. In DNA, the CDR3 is TGTGCCAGCAGCTTATGGAAGGGGGATAGCAATCAGCCCCAGCATTTT. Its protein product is CASSLWKGDSNQPQHF.

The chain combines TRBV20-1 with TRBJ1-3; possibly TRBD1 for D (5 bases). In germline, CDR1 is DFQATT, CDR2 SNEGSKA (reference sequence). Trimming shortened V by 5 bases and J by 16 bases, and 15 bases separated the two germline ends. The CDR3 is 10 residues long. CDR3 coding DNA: TGCAGTGCTTATCTCAGGGTTAGGTATTTT. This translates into CSAYLRVRYF.

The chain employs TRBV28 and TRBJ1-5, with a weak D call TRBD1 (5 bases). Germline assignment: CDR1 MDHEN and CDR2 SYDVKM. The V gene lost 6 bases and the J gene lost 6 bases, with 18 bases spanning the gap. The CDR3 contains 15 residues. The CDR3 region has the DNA TGTGCCAGCAGCCCGAATGTGGGGGGAGGTCAGCCCCAGCATTTT. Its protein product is CASSPNVGGGQPQHF.

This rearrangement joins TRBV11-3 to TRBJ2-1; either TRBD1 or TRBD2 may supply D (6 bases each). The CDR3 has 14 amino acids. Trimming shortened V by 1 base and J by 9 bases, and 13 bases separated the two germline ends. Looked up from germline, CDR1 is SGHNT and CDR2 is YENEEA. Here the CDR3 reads CASSLAGAQGEQFF. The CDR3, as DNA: TGTGCCAGCAGCTTAGCGGGGGCGCAAGGTGAGCAGTTCTTC.

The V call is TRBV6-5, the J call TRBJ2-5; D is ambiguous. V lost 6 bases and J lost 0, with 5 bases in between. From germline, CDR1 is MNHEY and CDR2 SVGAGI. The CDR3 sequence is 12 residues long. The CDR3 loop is CASSRDQETQYF. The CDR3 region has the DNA TGTGCCAGCAGCCGGGACCAAGAGACCCAGTACTTC.

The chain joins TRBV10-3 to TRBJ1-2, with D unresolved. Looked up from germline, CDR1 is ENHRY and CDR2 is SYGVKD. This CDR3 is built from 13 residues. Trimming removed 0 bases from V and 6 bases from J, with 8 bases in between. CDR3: CAISESVGNGYTF. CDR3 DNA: TGTGCCATCAGTGAGTCTGTTGGAAATGGCTACACCTTC.